This T cell receptor beta chain was documented in a study of CD8 T cells in acute hepatitis C reinfection (dated by TCRdb to 2020 to 2022). A note on the overall study: The TCRbeta repertoire of CD8+ T cells specific for the HCV NS3-1073 epitope was profiled during acute infection and after viral clearance. Paired acute and follow-up samples were contributed by four of the spontaneous resolvers. The research as a whole found: Few CDR3 sequences were shared with other epitopes, and differences in sequencing approaches may have limited exact matching. Over ten public clonotypes were found regardless of outcome; one public clonotype used V04-02/J02-02. No follow-up repertoires were available for chronically infected subjects, since NS3-1073 specific cells were too rare to be sorted. All groups showed preferential use of the TRBV04 and TRBV06 gene families, a pattern that overrepresentation in the naive pool did not explain. Because bulk sequencing was performed on the TCRbeta chain only, alphabeta pairing of public clonotypes could not be determined. Diversity in the NS3-1073 specific repertoires was high, and no significant differences in diversity emerged among acute resolver, follow-up resolver and acute chronic samples.

The sample's time point label, in plain terms: naive CD8 control sorted from an acute-time-point sample. Enrolled in the Montreal Hepatitis C Cohort (HEPCO) in Canada, the donors were people who inject drugs, and these donors were followed every 3 months. Acute primary HCV infection was defined as a positive HCV RNA or antibody test after a negative test within the previous 24 weeks. Surface staining used CD3, CD8 and CD45RO antibodies, with an aqua fixable dye to exclude dead cells. The cohort additionally had five or six subjects who developed chronic infection, which was defined as HCV RNA positivity at 24 weeks. Frozen stocks of peripheral blood mononuclear cells were first thawed, after which negative isolation of CD8+ T cells was carried out using the MACS CD8+ T cell Isolation Kit. Sorting of the cells was done on a BD FACSAria II cell sorter. The FACS-sorted cells had their genomic DNA extracted, and the commercial immunoSEQ service was used to sequence the TCRbeta chains. In the paper's pipeline: ImmunoSEQ Analyzer software v3.0 and R v3.5.1 were used to analyze the repertoire data. Only productive rearrangements were analyzed, because any sequences with stop codons or out-of-frame rearrangements were filtered out. The sequencing provider supplied the Simpson diversity, Shannon entropy, CDR3 length and nucleotide addition metrics. Clonotypes were grouped by frequency into dominant, sub-dominant, low or lowest abundance categories, and clonotypes below 0.1% were left out of most analyses. A CDR3 amino acid clonotype was called public when found in at least two subjects at a cumulative frequency of at least 0.5%. TCRdb took this table from immuneACCESS and kept in-frame rearrangements with V and J called. Such tables lack part of the clones; where checked against another copy, unresolved V genes explain under half of the gap, and the rest is unexplained. That table furnishes V, J and clone size, whereas the DNA furnished D and trimming. The sample table lists approximately 39,000 clones, roughly 89% of them with a count of one. Roughly 0.51% of the sample belongs to the ten largest clones.

Comment on this clone: Its antigen is not yet known. Within one base of it there is no much larger clone, and no base qualities were kept.

CDR1 and CDR2 are read off the germline V gene as ENHRY and SYGVKD. The CDR3 goes from the cysteine to the phenylalanine over 16 residues. Only the CDR3 portion is preserved as DNA: 48 bases, with reading frame beginning at the first base. The junction shows trimming of 4 bases on V and 2 bases on J, and the gene matches do not reach 5 bases of it. The receptor chain draws on TRBV10-3 and TRBJ2-2; 9 nucleotides in the junction match TRBD1. The sequence was obtained from a young man with chronic hepatitis C. Sequenced sample: naive CD8+ T cells from PBMCs. In light of the paper, this sample's cell subset or site label describes: sorted total naive CD45RO-negative CD8+ T cells. DNA sequence: TGTGCCATCAGTGTGGCGGGACAGGGCAACACCGGGGAGCTGTTTTTT. Its amino acids are CAISVAGQGNTGELFF.